This T cell receptor (beta chain) was captured by sequencing in a study of shared clonotypes between healthy human individuals. The method was immunoSEQ multiplex PCR; TCRdb's version includes in-frame clones alone and lacks a portion of them. Among about 2.4 million clones listed, just over 90% were seen once. Germline assignment: CDR1 SGHVS and CDR2 FNYEAQ. The CDR3 is 14 residues long. With V trimmed by 0 bases and J by 6 bases, 4 bases remained unmatched. This receptor was taken from a man younger than 35 in good health. The chain carries TRBV7-6 and TRBJ2-7; 8 bases are a match to TRBD1. The sample taken for sequencing was naive CD4+ T cells sorted from blood. Subset in this sample: CD45RA+ positively selected. DNA for the CDR3: TGTGCCAGCAGCTTAGCTGGACAGGGACGCGAGCAGTACTTC. It translates to CASSLAGQGREQYF.